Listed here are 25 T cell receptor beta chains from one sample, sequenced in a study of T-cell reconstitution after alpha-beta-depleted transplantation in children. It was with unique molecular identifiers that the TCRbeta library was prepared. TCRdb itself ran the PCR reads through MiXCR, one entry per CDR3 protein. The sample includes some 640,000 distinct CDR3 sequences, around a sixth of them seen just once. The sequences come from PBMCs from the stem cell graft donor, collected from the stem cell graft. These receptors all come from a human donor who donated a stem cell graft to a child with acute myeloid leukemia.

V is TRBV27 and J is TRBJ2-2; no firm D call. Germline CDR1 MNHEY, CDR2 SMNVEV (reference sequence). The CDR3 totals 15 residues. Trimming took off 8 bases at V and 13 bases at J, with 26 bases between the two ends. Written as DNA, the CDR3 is TGTGCCAGCTCCCCTTCGAGTATGGGCGCGTTGTGGCTGTTTTTT. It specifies CASSPSSMGALWLFF.

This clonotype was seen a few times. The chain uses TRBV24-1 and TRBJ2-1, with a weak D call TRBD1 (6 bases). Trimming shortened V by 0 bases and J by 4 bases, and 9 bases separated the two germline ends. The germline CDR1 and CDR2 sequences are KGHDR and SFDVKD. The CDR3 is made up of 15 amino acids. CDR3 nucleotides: TGTGCCACCAGTGATTTGGGACAGTCATACAATGAGCAGTTCTTC. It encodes CATSDLGQSYNEQFF.

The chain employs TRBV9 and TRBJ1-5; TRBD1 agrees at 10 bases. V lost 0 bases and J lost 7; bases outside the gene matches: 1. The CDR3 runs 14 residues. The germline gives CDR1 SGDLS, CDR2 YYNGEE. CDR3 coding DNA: TGTGCCAGCAGCGTAGGGGACAGGGGCCAGCCCCAGCATTTT. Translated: CASSVGDRGQPQHF.

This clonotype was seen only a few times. The CDR3 protein is CASSFSGGGSYEQYV. As DNA, the CDR3 is TGTGCCAGCAGCTTTAGCGGGGGGGGCTCCTACGAGCAGTACGTC. The V and J genes are TRBV11-2 and TRBJ2-7, with 11 bases identical to TRBD2. The V segment lost 3 bases and the J segment 0 bases; nucleotides outside the gene matches: 1. This CDR3 is 15 amino acids long. From germline, CDR1 is SGHAT and CDR2 FQNNGV.

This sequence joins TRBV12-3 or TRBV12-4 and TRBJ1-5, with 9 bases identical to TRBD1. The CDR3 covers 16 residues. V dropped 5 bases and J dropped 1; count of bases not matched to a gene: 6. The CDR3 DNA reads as TGTGCCAGCAGTCAAACAGGGGGCGGAAGCAATCAGCCCCAGCATTTT. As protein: CASSQTGGGSNQPQHF.

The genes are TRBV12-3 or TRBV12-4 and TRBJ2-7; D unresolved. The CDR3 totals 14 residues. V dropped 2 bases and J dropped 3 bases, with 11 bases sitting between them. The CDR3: CASSLPTVSYEQYF. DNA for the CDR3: TGTGCCAGCAGTTTACCGACCGTAAGCTACGAGCAGTACTTC.

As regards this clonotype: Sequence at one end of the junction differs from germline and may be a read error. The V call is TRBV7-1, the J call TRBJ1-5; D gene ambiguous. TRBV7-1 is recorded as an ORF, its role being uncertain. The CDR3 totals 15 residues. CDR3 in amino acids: CAISSGHRLNQPQHF. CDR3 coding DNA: TGTGCCATCAGCTCTGGGCACCGACTTAATCAGCCCCAGCATTTT.

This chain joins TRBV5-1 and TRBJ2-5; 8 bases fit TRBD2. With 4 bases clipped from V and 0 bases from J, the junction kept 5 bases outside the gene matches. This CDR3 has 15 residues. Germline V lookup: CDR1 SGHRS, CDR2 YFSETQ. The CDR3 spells CASSREGNDQETQYF. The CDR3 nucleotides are TGCGCCAGCAGCCGGGAGGGGAACGACCAAGAGACCCAGTACTTC.

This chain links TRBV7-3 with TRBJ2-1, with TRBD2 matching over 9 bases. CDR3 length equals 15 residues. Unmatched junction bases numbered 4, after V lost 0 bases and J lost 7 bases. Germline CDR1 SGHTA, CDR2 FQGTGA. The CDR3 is CASSLTGGGGNEQFF. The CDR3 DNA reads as TGTGCCAGCAGCTTAACGGGCGGGGGGGGAAATGAGCAGTTCTTC.

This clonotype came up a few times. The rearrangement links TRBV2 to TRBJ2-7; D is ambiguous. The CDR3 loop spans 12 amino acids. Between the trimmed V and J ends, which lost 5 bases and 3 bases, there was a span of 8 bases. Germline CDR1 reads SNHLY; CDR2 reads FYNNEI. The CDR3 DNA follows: TGTGCCAGCAGTAGGCCGAGCTACGAGCAGTACTTC. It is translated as CASSRPSYEQYF.

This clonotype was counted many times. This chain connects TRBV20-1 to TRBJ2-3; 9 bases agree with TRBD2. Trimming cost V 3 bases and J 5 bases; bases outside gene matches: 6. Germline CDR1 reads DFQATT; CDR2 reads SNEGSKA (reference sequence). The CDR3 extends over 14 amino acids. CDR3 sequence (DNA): TGCAGTGCTAGTGCGGGGGGGCCGAGAGATACGCAGTATTTT. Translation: CSASAGGPRDTQYF.

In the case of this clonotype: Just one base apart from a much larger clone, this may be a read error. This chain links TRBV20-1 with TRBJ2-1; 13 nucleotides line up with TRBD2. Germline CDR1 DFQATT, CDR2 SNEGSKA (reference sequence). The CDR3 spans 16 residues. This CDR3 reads CCARPPLAGGPNEQFF. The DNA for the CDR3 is TGCTGTGCTAGACCACCACTAGCGGGGGGGCCCAATGAGCAGTTCTTC.

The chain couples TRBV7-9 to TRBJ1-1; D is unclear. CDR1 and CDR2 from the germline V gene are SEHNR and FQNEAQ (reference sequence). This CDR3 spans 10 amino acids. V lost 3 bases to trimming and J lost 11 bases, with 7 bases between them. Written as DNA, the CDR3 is TGTGCCAGCAGCTTCCATGAGGCTTTCTTT. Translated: CASSFHEAFF. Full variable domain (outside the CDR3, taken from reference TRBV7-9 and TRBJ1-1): DTGVSQNPRHKITKRGQNVTFRCDPISEHNRLYWYRQTLGQGPEFLTYFQNEAQLEKSRLLSDRFSAERPKGSFSTLEIQRTEQGDSAMYLCASSFHEAFFGQGTRLTVV.

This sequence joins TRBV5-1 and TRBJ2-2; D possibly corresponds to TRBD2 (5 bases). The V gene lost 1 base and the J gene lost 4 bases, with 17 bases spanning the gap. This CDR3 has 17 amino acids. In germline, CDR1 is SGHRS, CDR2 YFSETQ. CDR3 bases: TGCGCCAGCAGCTTGTTGGTTGGTAGCGAGGGCACCGGGGAGCTGTTTTTT. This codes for CASSLLVGSEGTGELFF.

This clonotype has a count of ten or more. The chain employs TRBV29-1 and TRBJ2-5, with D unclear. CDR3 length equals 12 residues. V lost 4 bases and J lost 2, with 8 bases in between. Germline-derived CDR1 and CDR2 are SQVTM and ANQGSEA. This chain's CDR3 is CSVGQGQETQYF. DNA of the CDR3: TGCAGCGTTGGGCAAGGGCAAGAGACCCAGTACTTC.

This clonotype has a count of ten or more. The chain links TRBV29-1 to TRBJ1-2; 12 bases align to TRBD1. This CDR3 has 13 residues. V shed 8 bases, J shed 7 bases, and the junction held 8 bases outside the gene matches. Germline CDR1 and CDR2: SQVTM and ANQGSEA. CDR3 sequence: CSFPGQGASGYTF. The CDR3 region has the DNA TGCAGCTTCCCGGGACAGGGGGCCTCTGGCTACACCTTC.

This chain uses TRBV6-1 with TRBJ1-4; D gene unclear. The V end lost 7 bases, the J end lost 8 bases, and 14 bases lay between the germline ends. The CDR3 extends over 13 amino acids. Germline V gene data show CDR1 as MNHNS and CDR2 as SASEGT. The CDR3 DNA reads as TGTGCCAGCACACGGGCTTTGGGGGAAAAACTGTTTTTT. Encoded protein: CASTRALGEKLFF.

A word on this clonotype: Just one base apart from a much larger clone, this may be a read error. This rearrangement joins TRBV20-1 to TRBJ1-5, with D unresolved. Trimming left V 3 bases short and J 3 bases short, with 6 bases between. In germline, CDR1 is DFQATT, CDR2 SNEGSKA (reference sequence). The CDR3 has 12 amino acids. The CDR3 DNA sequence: TGCAGTGCTAGGGAAATCAATCAGCCCCAGCATTTT. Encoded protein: CSAREINQPQHF.

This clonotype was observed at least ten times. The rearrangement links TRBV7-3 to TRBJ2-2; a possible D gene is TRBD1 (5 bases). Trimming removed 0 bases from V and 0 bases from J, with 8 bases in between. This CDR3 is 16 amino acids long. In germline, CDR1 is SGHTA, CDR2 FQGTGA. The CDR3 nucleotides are TGTGCCAGCAGCTTAACGAAGGGGTCGAACACCGGGGAGCTGTTTTTT. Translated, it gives CASSLTKGSNTGELFF.

Here the CDR3 reads CASSLVQGVDNEQFF. CDR3 coding DNA: TGTGCCAGCAGCTTGGTTCAGGGCGTTGACAATGAGCAGTTCTTC. The chain links TRBV5-5 to TRBJ2-1; maybe TRBD1 (5 bases). Looked up from germline, CDR1 is SGHKS and CDR2 is YYEKEE (reference sequence). There are 15 residues in the CDR3. V lost 0 bases and J 5 bases, leaving 12 bases between the germline ends.

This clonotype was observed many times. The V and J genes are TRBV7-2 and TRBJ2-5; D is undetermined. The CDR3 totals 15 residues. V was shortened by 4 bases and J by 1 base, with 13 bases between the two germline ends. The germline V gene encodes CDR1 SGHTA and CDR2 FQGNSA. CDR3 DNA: TGTGCCAGCAGCTCCCGTGGCCGGGTCCAAGAGACCCAGTACTTC. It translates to CASSSRGRVQETQYF.

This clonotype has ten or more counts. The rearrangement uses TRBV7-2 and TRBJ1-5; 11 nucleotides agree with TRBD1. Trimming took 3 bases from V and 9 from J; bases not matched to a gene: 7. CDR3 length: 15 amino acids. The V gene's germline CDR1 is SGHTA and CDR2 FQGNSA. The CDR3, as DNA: TGTGCCAGCAGCTTGGGACAGGGGGGGAGATTGCCCCAGCATTTT. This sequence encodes CASSLGQGGRLPQHF.

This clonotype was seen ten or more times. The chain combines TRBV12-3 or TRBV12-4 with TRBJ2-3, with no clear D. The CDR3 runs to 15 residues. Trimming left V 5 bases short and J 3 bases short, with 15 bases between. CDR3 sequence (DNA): TGTGCCAGCAGTCCCGGGCCAAAAGGAACAGATACGCAGTATTTT. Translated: CASSPGPKGTDTQYF.

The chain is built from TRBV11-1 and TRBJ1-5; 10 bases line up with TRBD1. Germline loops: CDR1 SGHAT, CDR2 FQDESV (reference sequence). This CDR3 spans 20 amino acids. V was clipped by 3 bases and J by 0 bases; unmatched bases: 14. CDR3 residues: CASSFTGTGAFDYSNQPQHF. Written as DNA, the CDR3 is TGTGCCAGCAGCTTTACCGGGACAGGGGCCTTTGACTATAGCAATCAGCCCCAGCATTTT. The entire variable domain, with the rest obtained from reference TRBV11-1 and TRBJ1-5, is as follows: EAEVAQSPRYKITEKSQAVAFWCDPISGHATLYWYRQILGQGPELLVQFQDESVVDDSQLPKDRFSAERLKGVDSTLKIQPAELGDSAMYLCASSFTGTGAFDYSNQPQHFGDGTRLSIL.

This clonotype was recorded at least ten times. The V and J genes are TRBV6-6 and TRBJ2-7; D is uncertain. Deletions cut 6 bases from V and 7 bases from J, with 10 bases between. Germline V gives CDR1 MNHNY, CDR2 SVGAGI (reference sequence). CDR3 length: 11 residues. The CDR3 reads CASSYLVEQYF. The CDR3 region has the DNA TGTGCCAGCAGCTATTTAGTAGAGCAGTACTTC.